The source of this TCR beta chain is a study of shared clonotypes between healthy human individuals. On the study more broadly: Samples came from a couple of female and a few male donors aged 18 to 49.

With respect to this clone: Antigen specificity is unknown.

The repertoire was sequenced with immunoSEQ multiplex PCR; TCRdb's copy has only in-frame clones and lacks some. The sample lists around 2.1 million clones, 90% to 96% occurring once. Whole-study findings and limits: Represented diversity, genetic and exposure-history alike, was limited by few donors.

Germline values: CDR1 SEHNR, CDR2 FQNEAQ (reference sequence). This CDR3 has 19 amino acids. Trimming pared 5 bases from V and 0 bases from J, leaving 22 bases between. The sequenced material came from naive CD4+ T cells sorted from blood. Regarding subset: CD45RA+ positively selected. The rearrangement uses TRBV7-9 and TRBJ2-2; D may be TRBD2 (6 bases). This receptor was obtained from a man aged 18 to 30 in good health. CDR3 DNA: TGTGCCAGCAGCCTCCGGGACTGGGGGTTAGACGCGAACACCGGGGAGCTGTTTTTT. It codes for CASSLRDWGLDANTGELFF.